Listed below are T cell receptor beta chains from one sample, sequenced in a study of blood T cell repertoires in COVID-19. Profiling relied on immunoSEQ multiplex PCR, and the TCRdb table lists in-frame clones only, not all of them. Of approximately 140,000 clones listed, roughly 84% are singletons. The sequenced material came from peripheral blood. The receptor source for this set is a man aged 30-40 years with COVID-19, enrolled during active disease. Each CDR3 is given with its conserved first and last residue. D genes are given only for firm matches. Size is stated for part of the rows, as once, few or many counts, or as a class when the clone is expanded.

TRBJ2-5,14,TRBV27,NA,TRBD1,TGTGCCAGCAGTTTCCTGGGACAGGCAGAGACCCAGTACTTC,CASSFLGQAETQYF
TRBJ1-5,16,TRBV4-1,NA,NA,TGCGCCAGCAGCCAAGTCACGGGAGTAGGCAATCAGCCCCAGCATTTT,CASSQVTGVGNQPQHF
TRBJ2-7,14,TRBV6-6,NA,TRBD1,TGTGCCAGCGTCGAGACAGGGAAATGGTACGAGCAGTACTTC,CASVETGKWYEQYF
TRBJ1-1,13,TRBV7-9,NA,NA,TGTGCCAGCAGCTTAGATCTAGTGGCGGTGGCTTTCTTT,CASSLDLVAVAFF
TRBJ1-2,12,TRBV28,NA,NA,TGTGCCAGCAGCCTCCGGCGGTATGGCTACACCTTC,CASSLRRYGYTF
TRBJ2-7,16,TRBV7-2,NA,TRBD2,TGTGCCAGCAGCTCGCCTGAGCGGGGGAGCTCCTACGAGCAGTACTTC,CASSSPERGSSYEQYF
TRBJ2-3,15,TRBV7-7,NA,NA,TGTGCTAGCAGCTTAGGGCAGGGCTCCACAGATACGCAGTATTTT,CASSLGQGSTDTQYF
TRBJ1-2,12,TRBV28,NA,NA,TGTGCCAGCAGTTTAGCAGGGGACGGCTACACCTTC,CASSLAGDGYTF
TRBJ2-5,17,TRBV5-1,NA,TRBD2,TGCGCCAGCAGCTCGACGGCCCTGACTAGCGGGCTGGAGACCCAGTACTTC,CASSSTALTSGLETQYF
TRBJ2-5,13,TRBV6-5,NA,NA,TGTGCCAGCAGTTACTCCAGGCAAGAGACCCAGTACTTC,CASSYSRQETQYF
TRBJ2-1,14,TRBV27,NA,NA,TGTGCCAGCAGTTTGAGGGATAGACCCAATGAGCAGTTCTTC,CASSLRDRPNEQFF
TRBJ2-3,16,TRBV28,NA,NA,TGTGCCAGCAGCGTGCGGGACAGCCTCTACGCAGATACGCAGTATTTT,CASSVRDSLYADTQYF
TRBJ2-4,17,TRBV24-1,NA,TRBD1,TGTGCCACCAGTGCCCGACAGGGGGCGGAGGCCAAAAACATTCAGTACTTC,CATSARQGAEAKNIQYF
TRBJ1-5,14,TRBV7-8,NA,NA,TGTGCCAGCAGTAGTCGAGTGGGCAATCAGCCCCAGCATTTT,CASSSRVGNQPQHF
TRBJ1-5,13,TRBV6-5,NA,NA,TGTGCCAGCAACCGCCCTGGGGGCCAGCCCCAGCATTTT,CASNRPGGQPQHF
TRBJ2-5,16,TRBV9,NA,TRBD1,TGTGCCAGCAGCGCGCCGGGACAGGGGGCCTTAGAGACCCAGTACTTC,CASSAPGQGALETQYF
TRBJ1-2,13,TRBV6-6,NA,TRBD1,TGTGCCAGCAGTCGGACAGGGGACTATGGCTACACCTTC,CASSRTGDYGYTF
TRBJ1-1,14,TRBV5-1,once,NA,TGCGCCAGCAGCTCGCAGGCGGGTAGGACTGAAGCTTTCTTT,CASSSQAGRTEAFF
TRBJ2-7,14,TRBV29-1,NA,NA,TGCAGCGTTGAAGATGGCATGATCTCCTACGAGCAGTACTTC,CSVEDGMISYEQYF
TRBJ2-2,12,TRBV10-3,NA,NA,TGTGCCATCAGGACTAACACCGGGGAGCTGTTTTTT,CAIRTNTGELFF
TRBJ2-2,15,TRBV6-4,few,TRBD1,TGTGCCAGCAGTGTGACAGGGGGGAACACCGGGGAGCTGTTTTTT,CASSVTGGNTGELFF
TRBJ1-3,13,TRBV6-2/TRBV6-3,NA,NA,TGTGCCAGCAGTTACTCGCCGACAGAAGCCATATATTTT,CASSYSPTEAIYF
TRBJ2-2,16,TRBV6-4,NA,TRBD2,TGTGCCAGCAGTGACGGCACTAGCGGGAACACCGGGGAGCTGTTTTTT,CASSDGTSGNTGELFF
TRBJ2-1,13,TRBV7-8,NA,NA,TGTGCCAGCAGCTTGGGACTCAACAATGAGCAGTTCTTC,CASSLGLNNEQFF
TRBJ1-5,13,TRBV3-1/TRBV3-2,NA,NA,TGTGCCAGCAGCCAGGGCGAAAATCAGCCCCAGCATTTT,CASSQGENQPQHF